Listed below are T cell receptor beta chains from one sample, sequenced in a study of a mutant IDH1 vaccine in newly diagnosed glioma. These receptors have no known antigen. Clones were read by immunoSEQ multiplex PCR, and TCRdb kept only the in-frame ones, dropping some. The table records around 26,000 clones, under 80% of them present only once. Source: peripheral blood mononuclear cells (PBMCs), taken from a glioma patient whose treatment included an IDH1 peptide vaccine. The receptor source for this set is a man aged 18 to 35 with glioma. Some clones in this sample may be carry-over from other donors' samples. CDR3s include the opening cysteine and the closing phenylalanine or tryptophan. D genes are given only for firm matches. Where a row states a size, it is once, few, many or the class of an expanded clone; other rows omit it.

>TRBD1|.|TRBJ1-2|TRBV5-4
TGTGCCAGCAGGCAGAAACTCAGGGGGCGAAACTATGGCTACACCTTC
CASRQKLRGRNYGYTF
>.|.|TRBJ1-1|TRBV5-1
TGCGCCAGCAGCCGCTTGGGGACTGAAGCTTTCTTT
CASSRLGTEAFF
>.|.|TRBJ1-5|TRBV5-8
TGTGCCAGCAGCCGTATAAATCAGCCCCAGCATTTT
CASSRINQPQHF
>TRBD1|few|TRBJ1-1|TRBV7-9
TGTGCCAGCAGCATAGGGCGGGGACAGGGCGCTGAAGCTTTCTTT
CASSIGRGQGAEAFF
>TRBD1|few|TRBJ1-1|TRBV28
TGTGCCAGCCTACCACAGGGGACAGGTGAAGCTTTCTTT
CASLPQGTGEAFF
>TRBD2|.|TRBJ2-1|TRBV7-2
TGTGCCAGCAGCTTAGAGGGGACTAGCGGGAGATTCTACAATGAGCAGTTCTTC
CASSLEGTSGRFYNEQFF
>TRBD1|.|TRBJ2-3|TRBV29-1
TGCAGCGCAACAGGGGGTCTCCCAGATACGCAGTATTTT
CSATGGLPDTQYF
>.|.|TRBJ2-7|TRBV18
TGTGCCAGCTCAAAGGGACGGAGCTCCTACGAGCAGTACTTC
CASSKGRSSYEQYF
>TRBD1|.|TRBJ2-3|TRBV4-3
TGCGCCAGCAGCCAAGGCACAGGGGCCGGGAGCACAGATACGCAGTATTTT
CASSQGTGAGSTDTQYF
>TRBD1|.|TRBJ1-5|TRBV30
TGTGCCTGGAGCCGGACAGGGGCGCATCAGCCCCAGCATTTT
CAWSRTGAHQPQHF
>TRBD1|.|TRBJ2-5|TRBV6-5
TGTGCCAGCAGTTACGGCGGGACAGGAGAGACCCAGTACTTC
CASSYGGTGETQYF
>TRBD1|.|TRBJ1-1|TRBV14
TGTGCCAGCAGCCCATGGACAGGGTATTCTAACACTGAAGCTTTCTTT
CASSPWTGYSNTEAFF
>TRBD2|.|TRBJ2-7|TRBV7-9
TGTGCCAGCAGCTTAGCCCTCAGGACTAGCGGGAGTTACGAGCAGTACTTC
CASSLALRTSGSYEQYF
>.|.|TRBJ1-5|TRBV7-9
TGTGCCAGCAGCTTATATGGGGGGAATCAGCCCCAGCATTTT
CASSLYGGNQPQHF
>.|.|TRBJ2-7|TRBV5-1
TGCGCCAGCAGTGAAGCCTACGAGCAGTACTTC
CASSEAYEQYF
>TRBD2|once|TRBJ2-3|TRBV2
TGTGCCAGCAACCAATTTAGCGGGAGAACAGATACGCAGTATTTT
CASNQFSGRTDTQYF
>TRBD1|few|TRBJ1-4|TRBV30
TGTGCCTGGAGTGTGTTTTGGGGACAGGGTTCGGAAAAACTGTTTTTT
CAWSVFWGQGSEKLFF
>.|.|TRBJ2-7|TRBV5-5
TGTGCCAGCAGCTTGACAGGGAGTTACGAGCAGTACTTC
CASSLTGSYEQYF
>.|.|TRBJ1-1|TRBV9
TGTGCCAGCACCCTAACCGGGACGGAAAACACTGAAGCTTTCTTT
CASTLTGTENTEAFF
>.|few|TRBJ1-5|TRBV7-2
TGTGCCAGCAGCTTACCAGGGGGCAATCAGCCCCAGCATTTT
CASSLPGGNQPQHF
>TRBD1|.|TRBJ2-3|TRBV30
TGTGCCTGGAGCGGACAGGACACAGATACGCAGTATTTT
CAWSGQDTDTQYF
>.|once|TRBJ2-3|TRBV7-9
TGTGCCAGCAGCCCCCAACTTGCAAGCACAGATACGCAGTATTTT
CASSPQLASTDTQYF
>TRBD1|.|TRBJ1-5|TRBV28
TGTGCCAGCAGTTTGACACAGGGGAGCAATCAGCCCCAGCATTTT
CASSLTQGSNQPQHF
>TRBD1|.|TRBJ1-2|TRBV9
TGTGCCAGCAGGGAGACAGGGGCAGCCGATGGCTACACCTTC
CASRETGAADGYTF
>TRBD2|.|TRBJ2-3|TRBV2
TGTGCCAGCAGGGCAGCGGGAGGGACAGATACGCAGTATTTT
CASRAAGGTDTQYF
>.|.|TRBJ1-1|TRBV28
TGTGCCAGCACCAGTGGGGACACCTGGGCAGCTTTCTTT
CASTSGDTWAAFF
>.|once|TRBJ2-5|TRBV27
TGTGCCAGCAGTTTAGAGGGCAGGCTTTGGGAGACCCAGTACTTC
CASSLEGRLWETQYF
>.|.|TRBJ2-5|TRBV6-1
TGTGCCAGCAGTGATGAAGAGACCCAGTACTTC
CASSDEETQYF
>TRBD1|few|TRBJ1-1|TRBV2
TGTGCCAGCAGTGAAGAGGGACAGTTTTTTTTGAACACTGAAGCTTTCTTT
CASSEEGQFFLNTEAFF
>.|once|TRBJ1-3|TRBV30
TGTGCCTGGAGTAGAGACAGCGGCTCTGGAAACACCATATATTTT
CAWSRDSGSGNTIYF
>.|few|TRBJ1-5|TRBV4-2
TGTGCCAGCAGCCAAGACCAGGTCGGGGGAGGGAGACAGCCCCAGCATTTT
CASSQDQVGGGRQPQHF
>.|.|TRBJ1-3|TRBV19
TGTGCCAGTAGTATTGAGGCCAGGGCCATATTAACCTCTGGAAACACCATATATTTT
CASSIEARAILTSGNTIYF
>.|.|TRBJ1-2|TRBV7-9
TGTGCCAGCAGCCCGAGTCCGGCCTATGGCTACACCTTC
CASSPSPAYGYTF
>.|.|TRBJ2-7|TRBV29-1
TGCAGCGCTATAGCGGAGAGCTCCTACGAGCAGTACTTC
CSAIAESSYEQYF
>.|once|TRBJ1-1|TRBV6-5
TGTGCCAGCCTAGGACAACGGCACACTGAAGCTTTCTTT
CASLGQRHTEAFF
>.|.|TRBJ2-5|TRBV1
TGCACCAGCAGCCAATCCCCCTCAGGAGCGGGGGGGCCTGACATCGAGACCCAGTACTTC
CTSSQSPSGAGGPDIETQYF
>.|.|TRBJ1-1|TRBV30
TGTGCCTGGAGTGCCCGTCAAGTCAGGGGAAGCCCCACTGAAGCTTTCTTT
CAWSARQVRGSPTEAFF
>.|.|TRBJ1-1|TRBV30
TGTGCCTGGGGGCTAGGGTTGAACACTGAAGCTTTCTTT
CAWGLGLNTEAFF
>.|.|TRBJ1-5|TRBV19
TGTGCCAGTAGCCCCGGGCAGACTTATAGCAATCAGCCCCAGCATTTT
CASSPGQTYSNQPQHF
>.|.|TRBJ2-1|TRBV5-4
TGTGCCAGCTTCCCGGGTCTTAGCTCCTACAATGAGCAGTTCTTC
CASFPGLSSYNEQFF
>.|.|TRBJ2-7|TRBV27
TGTGCCAGCAGTTATACGGGAGCCACCTACGAGCAGTACTTC
CASSYTGATYEQYF
>.|.|TRBJ1-4|TRBV6-5
TGTGCCAGCAGTTACTCGAGCGAGACTAATGAAAAACTGTTTTTT
CASSYSSETNEKLFF
>TRBD2|few|TRBJ2-5|TRBV7-2
TGTGCCAGCAGGGGACTAGCGGGGGGCAAAGAGACCCAGTACTTC
CASRGLAGGKETQYF
>.|.|TRBJ2-5|TRBV30
TGTGCCTGGAAGTGGGCAGGGGATGAGACCCAGTACTTC
CAWKWAGDETQYF
>.|once|TRBJ1-2|TRBV4-1
TGCGCCAGCAGCCAAGCTGTCAGCCTTAACTATGGCTACACCTTC
CASSQAVSLNYGYTF
>.|.|TRBJ1-5|TRBV11-2
TGTGCCAGCAGCGTTTATAGCAATCAGCCCCAGCATTTT
CASSVYSNQPQHF
>.|.|TRBJ2-3|TRBV30
TGTGCCTGGGGCGGGACAACTAGCACAGATACGCAGTATTTT
CAWGGTTSTDTQYF
>TRBD1|few|TRBJ1-1|TRBV19
TGTGCCAGTAGTATCCGGACAGGGGGCGTTTCAGCTTTCTTT
CASSIRTGGVSAFF
>TRBD1|few|TRBJ2-2|TRBV29-1
TGCAGCGTTCGGACAGGGACCACCGGGGAGCTGTTTTTT
CSVRTGTTGELFF
>TRBD1|.|TRBJ1-2|TRBV4-3
TGCGCCAGCAGCCCCGACAGGGCTAACTATGGCTACACCTTC
CASSPDRANYGYTF
>TRBD1|.|TRBJ1-4|TRBV19
TGTGCCAGTAGTATAGGACCGGACAGGAGGAATGAAAAACTGTTTTTT
CASSIGPDRRNEKLFF
>.|.|TRBJ1-1|TRBV5-8
TGTGCCAGCACCTATATAAGGGGAACTGAAGCTTTCTTT
CASTYIRGTEAFF
>TRBD1|.|TRBJ2-7|TRBV29-1
TGCAGCGGGGGACAGGGTGGATCCTACGAGCAGTACTTC
CSGGQGGSYEQYF
>.|.|TRBJ2-7|TRBV7-2
TGTGCCAGCAGCGGACAGCACTACGAGCAGTACTTC
CASSGQHYEQYF
>TRBD1|.|TRBJ2-7|TRBV27
TGTGCCAGCAGTTCGACCCGGGACAGGGGCCCCAGCGCGTACGAGCAGTACTTC
CASSSTRDRGPSAYEQYF